This T cell receptor (beta chain) is from a study of breast tumors, draining lymph nodes, adjacent tissues. Whole-study results and caveats: The lymph node origin of tumor T cells was framed as consistent with a hypothesis, not demonstrated. Tumors had less TCR diversity than lymph nodes, more than nontumor tissue. Data fit most tumor T cells coming from lymph node, expanding in tumor.

TCRdb redid the calling of the multiplex PCR reads with MiXCR, one entry per CDR3 protein. The sample holds 150,000 to 250,000 distinct CDR3 sequences, roughly 29% seen once. The CDR3 spans 17 residues. Trimming cost V 2 bases and J 5 bases, with 16 bases left between them. The germline gives CDR1 SEHNR, CDR2 FQNEAQ (reference sequence). Samples came from axillary lymph nodes draining the breast cancer. Concerning this clonotype: Its antigen is not identified.

V and J are TRBV7-9 and TRBJ1-6; D may be TRBD1 (6 bases). Sequencing used axillary lymph node tissue. The clonotype comes from a female donor with breast cancer. Some clones in this sample may be carry-over from other donors' samples. The CDR3 sequence: CASSLRQGPIHNSPLHF. As DNA, the CDR3 is TGTGCCAGCAGCTTACGGCAGGGGCCAATTCATAATTCACCCCTCCACTTT.